The 2 T cell receptor beta chains in this list originate from one sample, sequenced in a study of beta chain features in type 1 diabetes. No antigen is known for these receptors. The study reverse transcribed the entire isolated RNA, so it sequenced expressed TCRB transcripts. The method was immunoSEQ multiplex PCR; TCRdb's version includes in-frame clones alone and lacks a portion of them. This sample has 600,000 to 700,000 clones, with under 15% found just once. The study's findings and limits: All four CD4+ subsets of Type 1 diabetes patients contained TCRB CDR3s that were moderately but significantly shorter.

Specimen: naive CD4+ T cells from blood. The receptors were sampled from a man aged 30-40 years with type 1 diabetes.

This clone was recorded a few times. The chain has TRBV2 and TRBJ2-5; D call uncertain. The CDR3 totals 15 residues. V gave up 6 bases and J gave up 2 bases, with 16 bases separating them. Germline V lookup: CDR1 SNHLY, CDR2 FYNNEI. CDR3 loop: CASSLRGVGQETQYF. The DNA for the CDR3 is TGTGCCAGCAGCCTTAGAGGAGTGGGGCAAGAGACCCAGTACTTC.

This clone was seen more than once but under ten times. The V gene is TRBV28, the J gene TRBJ2-5; D may be TRBD2 (5 bases). The V and J ends lost 8 bases and 4 bases respectively, with 14 bases between them. This CDR3 has 13 residues. Germline V gives CDR1 MDHEN, CDR2 SYDVKM. The CDR3 sequence: CASRGEPLETQYF. The CDR3 nucleotides are TGTGCCAGCCGTGGGGAGCCCTTAGAGACCCAGTACTTC.